Here is one T cell receptor (beta chain) with its context. This clone was seen more than once but under ten times. This clone's antigen is unknown. No per-base quality is available; no much larger clone lies one base away. Preparation of the library involved the immunoSEQ multiplex PCR assay. For the multiplex PCR, a mixture combining 60 forward primers for TCR Vbeta segments and 13 reverse primers for TCR Jbeta segments was used. A multiplex PCR assay on genomic DNA amplified the CDR3 region of rearranged TCR beta genes. Amplified TCR beta libraries were sequenced as 87-base-pair reads on the Illumina HiSeq System. In the paper's pipeline: Across the 600 to 700 repertoires, a later analysis counted 80 million or so unique TCR beta chains, 8.5 million to 12 million of which were shared by at least two donors. Raw reads were error-corrected and collapsed into unique sequences with a nearest-neighbor algorithm that merged closely related sequences to remove PCR and sequencing errors. To assign V, D and J gene segments, CDR3 sequences were aligned to IMGT reference sequences. Each retained sequence needed at least a six-nucleotide match to both a V gene segment and a J gene segment. Rearrangements were classified as productive when the CDR3 lacked stop codons and remained in frame with V and J, and all other rearrangements were classified as non-productive. Following IMGT convention, CDR3 was defined as the stretch from the second conserved V-encoded cysteine up to the conserved J-encoded phenylalanine. The earlier analysis of a few hundred of the donors excluded any sequence lacking an unambiguous match to a single V gene segment. An earlier analysis of over 450 of the donors classified V segments as functional when productive rearrangements were above 56.7% and as segregating when the standard deviation between donors was above 5%. To diagnose cytomegalovirus status from the catalog of TCR beta chain sequences, a statistical classification framework was built. A later analysis assigned V and J genes by comparing TCR nucleotide sequences with IMGT/GENE-DB human TR gene sequences. Using the TCRdist pipeline, a later analysis assigned CDR3 sequences along with most-parsimonious VDJ recombination scenarios. In a later analysis, every TCR beta chain was defined by the combination of its CDR3 amino acid sequence and its V-gene family, and reads without a unique V-gene family were dropped. As a way to deal with suspected cross-contamination and a sequencing artifact, a later analysis dropped 450 to 700 nucleotide sequences that were highly shared and had low generation probability. For each public chain, a later analysis derived a clonal expansion index from normalized ranks of inferred template counts within each repertoire. A later analysis computed generation probabilities with a VDJ recombination model fitted to out-of-frame rearrangements, and checked the results against IGoR. In a later analysis, hypergeometric tests were used to score TCR-TCR, TCR-HLA and TCR-CMV co-occurrence, with a repertoire-size bias correction applied to TCR pairs. False discovery rates were estimated in a later analysis by permuting HLA or CMV assignments 20 times. In a later analysis, co-occurring TCRs were grouped using DBSCAN, with TCRdist sequence similarity added in when clustering inside HLA-allele-positive subsets. For co-occurrence clustering, repertoires with fewer than 30,000 or more than 120,000 public chains were excluded, along with about five repertoires with anomalous nucleotide sharing. Here the immuneACCESS table is served through TCRdb, limited to in-frame sequences with V and J called. Missing clones are a known gap in these copies; in checked studies unresolved V genes cover under half, and the rest lacks a known reason. V, J and clone size derive from that table, while D and trimming were established from the DNA sequence. For this sample there are 130,000 or so clones; roughly 81% appear just once. Jointly, the top ten make up roughly 1.6% of the sample.

The data derive from a study of cytomegalovirus exposure and HLA in healthy donors (dated by TCRdb to about 2017). Regarding the study in general: An earlier analysis of 587 of the donors reported 276 Gb of sequence data and around 100 million unique TCR beta sequences obtained from 150 million to 200 million T cells. Approximately 300 gigabases of sequencing data and around 88 million unique TCR sequences made up an early release that covered roughly 670 HLA-typed donors. Of the 350 to 450 genotyped donors, more than 75% were placed in the genetic ancestry cluster associated with self-reported Caucasian donors. The study aimed to test whether cataloging public T cell receptors could reveal signatures of past pathogen exposure. The study profiled the T cell repertoires of about 640 subjects by immunosequencing and related them to cytomegalovirus serostatus. Along with the roughly 670-subject first cohort, a separate validation cohort of over 90 different subjects was used. High-throughput TCR immunosequencing, statistical association of individual TCRs with disease status, and machine learning were combined to predict cytomegalovirus infection status. A later analysis re-analyzed previously published TCR beta repertoires from approximately 670 donors and added high-resolution HLA genotyping to study TCR occurrence patterns. The later analysis used no new phenotypic data to find candidate immune exposures, relying instead on TCR beta sequences and their occurrence across donors. An earlier analysis of around 640 of the donors used high-throughput TCR beta sequencing to judge whether each TCR beta V gene segment behaved as functional or pseudogenic. Donor age, sex, ethnicity and CMV serostatus were compiled together with the repertoire data. Genome-wide SNP genotypes for about 65% of the 666 donors were used in a later genetic analysis, which treated that subset as a discovery cohort. Every repertoire in the discovery cohort had been generated on one and the same sequencing platform. HLA typing covered class I and class II loci at four-digit resolution. The number of typed donors differed by locus: about 620-630 for A, B, C, DRB1 and DQB1; approximately 520 for DQA1; 600 to 610 for DPA1; and some 450 for DPB1. A handful of DR-DQ haplotypes were handled as single units for association and clustering because linkage in the cohort was strong. On average, around 200,000 unique TCR beta nucleotide sequences were sequenced per donor among about 400 genotyped donors of the cohort, with approximately 18% of those sequences being non-productive.

The CDR3 contains 17 residues, cysteine and phenylalanine counted. Of all the DNA, just the CDR3 is kept, 51 bases in frame from base 1. The germline V gene provides CDR1 SGHRS and CDR2 YFSETQ. V is shortened by 4 bases, J by 2 bases, and the region joining them spans 22 bases. Beyond this particular receptor, the publication reports: Strong co-occurrence of HLA alleles, especially DR and DQ, made assigning TCR associations to individual alleles difficult. V-gene and J-gene trimming of TCR beta chains was associated with a missense DCLRE1C variant in a later genetic analysis, and the association was replicated in an independent cohort. Compared with equally common non-associated chains, HLA-associated TCR beta chains in a later analysis were more clonally expanded and had lower generation probabilities. In an earlier analysis of some 540 of the donors, most TCR beta V segments appeared in productive rearrangements about 87% or about 30% of the time, broadly matching IMGT annotations. Specific HLA alleles were associated with about 17,000 TCR beta sequences at a false discovery rate of 0.05 in a later analysis. Because the 87-base-pair reads could not distinguish some IMGT-functional V segments, including TRBV6-2 and TRBV6-3, those segments were excluded. HLA typing was unavailable for some donors at each locus, so association tests used only the typed subset. The study gave a list of 150 to 200 TCR beta chains associated with cytomegalovirus. CMV serostatus was the only immune exposure information available for the cohort. Correlated functional status among segregating V segments might be attributable to linkage disequilibrium, but an unknown experimental factor could not be ruled out. A cluster of highly shared sequence variants was judged likely to be a technical artifact of the sequencing pipeline. Compared with the approximately 670-donor mean, donors in an Asian-associated ancestry cluster had fewer N-insertions in productive TCRs, according to a later genetic analysis. A further reported finding was that TCR beta sequences accurately predicted the HLA-A and HLA-B alleles for most subjects in the first cohort. According to the authors, the approach could potentially be generalized to other disease states and immunological phenotypes. Presence/absence analyses assumed roughly uniform sequencing depth across donors, an assumption that may not hold. Most TCR sequences were observed very rarely across donors, whereas some public TCRs were present in many individuals. A later analysis reported that several top co-occurrence clusters appeared linked to parvovirus B19, influenza, CMV and Epstein-Barr virus. Approximately 18 rarely observed V segments, including chromosome 9 orphons, were excluded from the earlier analysis of approximately 500 of the donors because counts were too low. This cohort had only TCR beta chains sequenced, and the lack of alpha or paired-chain data limited which features could be detected. Cytomegalovirus status was reported to be diagnosed by the classifier with high specificity and sensitivity in both the original and validation cohorts. In a later analysis, TCR association rates were found to vary across HLA loci, with the most associated TCRs seen for DRB1 alleles and the fewest for HLA-C alleles. In a later analysis, most CMV-associated TCR beta chains were found to appear HLA-restricted, with HLA associations seemingly driven largely by CMV exposure. A few of the identified cytomegalovirus-associated TCR beta chains were confirmed in vitro to be specific for cytomegalovirus antigens.

The cohort was made up of 500 to 800 healthy bone marrow donors. At the time of sampling, all cohort members were nominally healthy, though unrecorded immune exposures were likely present. The donor was CMV seronegative and was included in the group of over 300 seronegative cohort members. Each donor provided a peripheral blood sample, and peripheral blood mononuclear cells were used for TCR beta sequencing. The Qiagen DNeasy Blood Extraction Kit was used to extract genomic DNA from the blood cell samples. What was sequenced was PBMCs. The clonotype was recovered from a female donor in good health and CMV-seronegative. Recombination joined TRBV5-1 with TRBJ2-7; TRBD1 is a possible D gene, resting on 5 matching bases. The CDR3: CASSKDSFLQAAYEQYF. Here is the DNA: TGCGCCAGCAGCAAAGACAGTTTTCTGCAGGCGGCCTACGAGCAGTACTTC.